The rows below give T cell receptor beta chains drawn from one sample of a study of response to subunit inactivated influenza vaccine. TCRdb re-called the RT-PCR reads through MiXCR, storing one row per CDR3 protein. This sample yields roughly 460,000 distinct CDR3 sequences, of which approximately 11% are seen a single time; over 9.5% belongs to the top ten. The starting material was PBMCs from blood, obtained about 40 days after vaccination. These receptors were collected from a man aged 50 to 59 who received an inactivated influenza vaccine. Each CDR3 is given with its conserved first and last residue. D genes are given only for firm matches. The listing skips clone size in some rows; elsewhere it reads once, few, many or a size class.

j_call,d_call,v_call,clone_size,cdr3_nt,cdr3_aa
TRBJ1-5,-,TRBV4-1,-,TGCGCCAGCAGCCAAGAAGAGGTGCGGCAGCCCCAGCATTTT,CASSQEEVRQPQHF
TRBJ2-7,-,TRBV10-3,many,TGTGCCATCAGTGAGTCGTGGGGCGACACCTACGAGCAGTACTTC,CAISESWGDTYEQYF
TRBJ1-1,TRBD1,TRBV6-1,many,TGTGCCAGCAGGCGACAGGGGGCGAGGGACACTGAAGCTTTCTTT,CASRRQGARDTEAFF
TRBJ2-2,TRBD2,TRBV2,-,TGTGCCAGCAAAGGGACTAGCGGTTTCACCGGGGAGCTGTTTTTT,CASKGTSGFTGELFF
TRBJ2-5,TRBD2,TRBV12-3/TRBV12-4,many,TGTGCCAGCAGTCAGACTAGCGGGGGGGCTATCCAAGAGACCCAGTACTTC,CASSQTSGGAIQETQYF
TRBJ2-1,TRBD2,TRBV11-2,few,TGTGCCAGCAGTAGGAGACTAGCGGGTCACAATGAGCAGTTCTTC,CASSRRLAGHNEQFF
TRBJ1-6,-,TRBV28,-,TGTGCCAGCAGCCCCCACGGGGATAATTCACCCCTCCACTTT,CASSPHGDNSPLHF
TRBJ2-7,-,TRBV29-1,many,TGCAGCGTGGGTACGGGGGACGAGCAGTACTTC,CSVGTGDEQYF
TRBJ2-7,-,TRBV7-8,-,TGTGCCAGCACCAAGGGGTACGAGCAGTACTTC,CASTKGYEQYF
TRBJ1-4,-,TRBV29-1,many,TGCAGCGTTGGTAGGGGGGTCGGTGAAAAACTGTTTTTT,CSVGRGVGEKLFF
TRBJ2-6,-,TRBV4-2,-,TGTGCCAGCAGCCAAGGTCGAGGTGGGGGGTCCGGGGCCAACGTCCTGACTTTC,CASSQGRGGGSGANVLTF
TRBJ2-1,-,TRBV4-1,few,TGCGCCAGCAGCCAGTCGGCAGCGGAGACCTACAATGAGCAGTTCTTC,CASSQSAAETYNEQFF
TRBJ2-2,TRBD1,TRBV6-1,few,TGTGCCAGCAGCCGAACCCCGGGACAGGGGTACGGGGAGCTGTTTTTT,CASSRTPGQGYGELFF
TRBJ1-6,-,TRBV20-1,many,TGCAGTGCTAGAGGTGCAGGGGCTGATTCACCCCTCCACTTT,CSARGAGADSPLHF
TRBJ1-1,-,TRBV11-3,-,TGTGCCAGCAGCTTATTCCAGGGCGAAGCTTTCTTT,CASSLFQGEAFF
TRBJ2-7,-,TRBV4-1,-,TGCGCCAGCAGCCAAGACTCCAGGGCCTTCTCCTACGAGCAGTACTTC,CASSQDSRAFSYEQYF